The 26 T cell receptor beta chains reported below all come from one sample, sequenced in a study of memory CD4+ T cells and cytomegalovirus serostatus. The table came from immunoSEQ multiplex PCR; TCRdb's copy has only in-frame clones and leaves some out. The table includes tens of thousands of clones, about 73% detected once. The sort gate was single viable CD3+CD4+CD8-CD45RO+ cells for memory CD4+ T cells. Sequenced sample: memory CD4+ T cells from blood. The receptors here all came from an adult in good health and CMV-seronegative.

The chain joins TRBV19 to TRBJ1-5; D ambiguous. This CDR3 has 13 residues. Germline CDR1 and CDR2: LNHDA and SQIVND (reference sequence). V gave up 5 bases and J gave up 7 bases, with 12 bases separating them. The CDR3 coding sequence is TGTGCCAGTAGTCAAGGGTTCAGACAGCCCCAGCATTTT. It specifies CASSQGFRQPQHF. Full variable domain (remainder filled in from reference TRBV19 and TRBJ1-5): DGGITQSPKYLFRKEGQNVTLSCEQNLNHDAMYWYRQDPGQGLRLIYYSQIVNDFQKGDIAEGYSVSREKKESFPLTVTSAQKNPTAFYLCASSQGFRQPQHFGDGTRLSIL.

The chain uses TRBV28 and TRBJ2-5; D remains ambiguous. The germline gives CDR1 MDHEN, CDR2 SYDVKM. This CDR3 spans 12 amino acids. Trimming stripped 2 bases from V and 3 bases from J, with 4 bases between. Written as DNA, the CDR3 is TGTGCCAGCAGTTTAATTAAAGAGACCCAGTACTTC. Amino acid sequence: CASSLIKETQYF.

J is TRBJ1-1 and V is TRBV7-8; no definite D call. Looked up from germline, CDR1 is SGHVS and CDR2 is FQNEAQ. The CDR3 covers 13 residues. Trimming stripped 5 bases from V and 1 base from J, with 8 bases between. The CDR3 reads CASSPQQNTEAFF. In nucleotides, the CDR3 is TGTGCCAGCAGCCCACAACAGAACACTGAAGCTTTCTTT.

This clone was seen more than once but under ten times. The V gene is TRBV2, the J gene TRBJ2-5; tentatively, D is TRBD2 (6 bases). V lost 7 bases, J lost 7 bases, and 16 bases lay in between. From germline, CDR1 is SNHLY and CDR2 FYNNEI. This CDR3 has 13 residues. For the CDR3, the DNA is TGTGCCAGCATCAAAGGGACTGCGGCGACCCAGTACTTC. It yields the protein CASIKGTAATQYF.

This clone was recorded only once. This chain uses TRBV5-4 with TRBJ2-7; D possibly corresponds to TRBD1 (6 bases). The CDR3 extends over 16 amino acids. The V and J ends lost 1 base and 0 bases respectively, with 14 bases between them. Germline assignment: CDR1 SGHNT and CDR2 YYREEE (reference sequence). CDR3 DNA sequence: TGTGCCAGCAGCTTGTTGGGAAGGGGGAGCTCCTACGAGCAGTACTTC. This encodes CASSLLGRGSSYEQYF. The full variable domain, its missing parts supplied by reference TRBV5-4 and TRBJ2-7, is ETGVTQSPTHLIKTRGQQVTLRCSSQSGHNTVSWYQQALGQGPQFIFQYYREEENGRGNFPPRFSGLQFPNYSSELNVNALELDDSALYLCASSLLGRGSSYEQYFGPGTRLTVT.

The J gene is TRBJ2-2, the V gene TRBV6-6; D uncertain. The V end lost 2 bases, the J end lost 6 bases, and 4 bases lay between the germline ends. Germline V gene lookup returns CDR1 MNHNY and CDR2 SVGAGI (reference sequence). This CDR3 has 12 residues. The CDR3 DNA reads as TGTGCCAGCAGTTACCCGTCCGGGGAGCTGTTTTTT. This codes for CASSYPSGELFF.

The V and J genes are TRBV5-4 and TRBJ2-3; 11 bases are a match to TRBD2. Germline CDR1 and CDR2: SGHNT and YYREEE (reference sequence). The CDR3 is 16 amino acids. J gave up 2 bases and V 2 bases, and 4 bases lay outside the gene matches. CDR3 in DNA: TGTGCCAGCAGCTTCCCTAGCGGGGGGTCCACAGATACGCAGTATTTT. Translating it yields CASSFPSGGSTDTQYF.

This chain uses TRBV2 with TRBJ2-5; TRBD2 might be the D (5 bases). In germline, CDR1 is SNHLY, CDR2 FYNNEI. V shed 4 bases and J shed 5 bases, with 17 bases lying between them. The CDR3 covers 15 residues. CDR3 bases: TGTGCCAGCAGTGGACGGGATGTTGCCGGGGAGACCCAGTACTTC. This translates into CASSGRDVAGETQYF.

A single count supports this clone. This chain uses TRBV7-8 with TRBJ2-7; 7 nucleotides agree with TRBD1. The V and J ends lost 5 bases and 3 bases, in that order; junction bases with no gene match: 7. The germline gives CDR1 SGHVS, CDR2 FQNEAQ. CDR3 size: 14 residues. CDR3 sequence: CASSIRWDSYEQYF. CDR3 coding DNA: TGTGCCAGCAGCATTCGGTGGGACAGCTACGAGCAGTACTTC.

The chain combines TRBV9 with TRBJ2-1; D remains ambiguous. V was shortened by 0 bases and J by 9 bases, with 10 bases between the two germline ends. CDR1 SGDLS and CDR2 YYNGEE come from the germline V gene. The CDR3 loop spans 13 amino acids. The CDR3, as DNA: TGTGCCAGCAGCGTAGATCCAGGCACTGAGCAGTTCTTC. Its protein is CASSVDPGTEQFF.

The CDR3 here is CASSLASGDGTQYF. The CDR3 nucleotides read TGTGCCAGCAGCTTAGCTAGCGGGGATGGGACCCAGTACTTC. The chain links TRBV7-8 to TRBJ2-5; 8 positions match TRBD2. The CDR3 is made up of 14 amino acids. Germline V gives CDR1 SGHVS, CDR2 FQNEAQ. V was pared by 0 bases and J by 7 bases, with 4 bases of the junction left unmatched.

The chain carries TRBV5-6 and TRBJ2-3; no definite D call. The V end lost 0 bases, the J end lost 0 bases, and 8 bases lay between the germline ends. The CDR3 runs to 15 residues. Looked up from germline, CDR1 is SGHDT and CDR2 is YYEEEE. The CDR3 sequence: CASSLGLSSTDTQYF. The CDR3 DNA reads TGTGCCAGCAGCTTGGGACTGAGTAGCACAGATACGCAGTATTTT.

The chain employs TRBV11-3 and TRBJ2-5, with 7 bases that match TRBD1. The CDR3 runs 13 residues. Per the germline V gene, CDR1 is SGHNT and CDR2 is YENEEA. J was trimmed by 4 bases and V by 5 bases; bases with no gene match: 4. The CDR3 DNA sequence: TGTGCCAGCAGCGTAAGGACAGGAGAGACCCAGTACTTC. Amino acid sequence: CASSVRTGETQYF.

CDR3 sequence: CASRTRQSNQPQHF. Here the CDR3 DNA reads TGTGCCAGCAGGACAAGACAGTCTAATCAGCCCCAGCATTTT. The chain carries TRBV27 and TRBJ1-5, with D possibly matching TRBD1 (5 bases). Germline V gene lookup returns CDR1 MNHEY and CDR2 SMNVEV (reference sequence). With 6 bases removed from V and 4 bases from J, the gap between germline ends came to 13 bases. The CDR3 is 14 amino acids.

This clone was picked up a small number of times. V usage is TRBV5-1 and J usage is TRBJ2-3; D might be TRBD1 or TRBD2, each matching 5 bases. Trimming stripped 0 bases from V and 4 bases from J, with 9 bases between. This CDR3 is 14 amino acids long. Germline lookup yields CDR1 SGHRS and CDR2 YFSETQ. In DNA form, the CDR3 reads TGCGCCAGCAGCTTGGTGGGGGTGTCAGATACGCAGTATTTT. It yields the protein CASSLVGVSDTQYF.

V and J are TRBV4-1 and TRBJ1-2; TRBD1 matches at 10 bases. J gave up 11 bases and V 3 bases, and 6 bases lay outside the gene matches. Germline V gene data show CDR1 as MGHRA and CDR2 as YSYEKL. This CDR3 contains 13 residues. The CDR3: CASSQTGGLGYTF. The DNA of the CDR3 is TGCGCCAGCAGCCAGACAGGGGGCCTGGGATACACCTTC.

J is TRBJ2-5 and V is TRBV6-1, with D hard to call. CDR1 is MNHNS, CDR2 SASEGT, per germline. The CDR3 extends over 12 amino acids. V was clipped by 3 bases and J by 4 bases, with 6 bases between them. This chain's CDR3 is CASSDLGETQYF. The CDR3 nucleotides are TGTGCCAGCAGTGATTTGGGAGAGACCCAGTACTTC.

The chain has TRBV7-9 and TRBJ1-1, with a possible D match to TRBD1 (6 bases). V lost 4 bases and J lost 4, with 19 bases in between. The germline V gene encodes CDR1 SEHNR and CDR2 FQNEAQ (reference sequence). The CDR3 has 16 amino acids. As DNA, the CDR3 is TGTGCCAGCAGCTCCCTAGGGGGGGGCGGCGGCACTGAAGCTTTCTTT. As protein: CASSSLGGGGGTEAFF.

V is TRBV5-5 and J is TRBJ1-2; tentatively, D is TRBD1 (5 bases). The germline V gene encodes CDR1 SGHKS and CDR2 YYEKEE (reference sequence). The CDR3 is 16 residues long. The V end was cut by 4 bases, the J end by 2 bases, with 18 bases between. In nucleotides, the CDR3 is TGTGCCAGCAGCCCGGAATTTGGGGGTTACAACTATGGCTACACCTTC. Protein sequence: CASSPEFGGYNYGYTF. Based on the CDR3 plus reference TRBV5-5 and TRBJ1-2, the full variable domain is DAGVTQSPTHLIKTRGQQVTLRCSPISGHKSVSWYQQVLGQGPQFIFQYYEKEERGRGNFPDRFSARQFPNYSSELNVNALLLGDSALYLCASSPEFGGYNYGYTFGSGTRLTVV.

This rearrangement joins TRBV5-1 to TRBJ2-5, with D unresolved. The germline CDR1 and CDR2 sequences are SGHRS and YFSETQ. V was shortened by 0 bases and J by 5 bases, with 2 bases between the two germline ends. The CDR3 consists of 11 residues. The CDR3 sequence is CASSLAETQYF. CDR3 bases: TGCGCCAGCAGCTTGGCGGAGACCCAGTACTTC.

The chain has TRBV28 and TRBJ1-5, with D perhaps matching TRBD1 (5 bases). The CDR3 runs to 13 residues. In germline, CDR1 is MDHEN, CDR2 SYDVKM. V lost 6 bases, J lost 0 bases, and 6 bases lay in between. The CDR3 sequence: CASRDTSNQPQHF. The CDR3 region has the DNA TGTGCCAGCAGGGACACTAGCAATCAGCCCCAGCATTTT. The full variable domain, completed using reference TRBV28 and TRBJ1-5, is DVKVTQSSRYLVKRTGEKVFLECVQDMDHENMFWYRQDPGLGLRLIYFSYDVKMKEKGDIPEGYSVSREKKERFSLILESASTNQTSMYLCASRDTSNQPQHFGDGTRLSIL.

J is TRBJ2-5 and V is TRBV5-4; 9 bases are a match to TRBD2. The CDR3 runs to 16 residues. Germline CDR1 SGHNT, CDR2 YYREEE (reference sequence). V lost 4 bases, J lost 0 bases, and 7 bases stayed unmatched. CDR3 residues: CASSPGLARNQETQYF. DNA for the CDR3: TGTGCCAGCAGCCCAGGACTAGCGAGGAACCAAGAGACCCAGTACTTC. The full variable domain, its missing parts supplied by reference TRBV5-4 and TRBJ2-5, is ETGVTQSPTHLIKTRGQQVTLRCSSQSGHNTVSWYQQALGQGPQFIFQYYREEENGRGNFPPRFSGLQFPNYSSELNVNALELDDSALYLCASSPGLARNQETQYFGPGTRLLVL.

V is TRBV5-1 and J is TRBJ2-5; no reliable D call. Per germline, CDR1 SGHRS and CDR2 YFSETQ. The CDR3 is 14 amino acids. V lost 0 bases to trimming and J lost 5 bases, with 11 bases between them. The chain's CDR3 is CASSLEFYPETQYF. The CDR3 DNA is TGCGCCAGCAGCTTGGAGTTCTACCCGGAGACCCAGTACTTC.

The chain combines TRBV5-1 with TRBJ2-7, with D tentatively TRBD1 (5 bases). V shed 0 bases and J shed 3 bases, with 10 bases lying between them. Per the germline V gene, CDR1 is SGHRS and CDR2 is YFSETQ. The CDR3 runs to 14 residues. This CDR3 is CASSLVGEGYEQYF. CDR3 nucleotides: TGCGCCAGCAGCTTGGTAGGGGAAGGCTACGAGCAGTACTTC.

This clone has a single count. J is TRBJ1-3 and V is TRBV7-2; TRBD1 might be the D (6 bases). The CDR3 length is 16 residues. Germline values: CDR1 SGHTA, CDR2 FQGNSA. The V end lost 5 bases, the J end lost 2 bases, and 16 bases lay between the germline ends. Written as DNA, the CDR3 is TGTGCCAGCAGCCCCCAATCCAGGGGAACTGGAAACACCATATATTTT. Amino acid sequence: CASSPQSRGTGNTIYF.

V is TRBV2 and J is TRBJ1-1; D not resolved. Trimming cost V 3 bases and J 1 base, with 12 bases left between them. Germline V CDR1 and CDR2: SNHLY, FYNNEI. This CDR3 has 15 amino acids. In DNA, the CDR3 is TGTGCCAGCAGTGATGTAAGTGTCGAGAACACTGAAGCTTTCTTT. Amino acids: CASSDVSVENTEAFF.